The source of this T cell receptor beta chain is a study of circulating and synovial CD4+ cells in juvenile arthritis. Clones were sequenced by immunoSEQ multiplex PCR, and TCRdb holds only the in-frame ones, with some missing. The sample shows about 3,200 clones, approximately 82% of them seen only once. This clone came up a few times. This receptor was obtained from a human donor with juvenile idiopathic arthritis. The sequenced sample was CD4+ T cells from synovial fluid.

CDR3 loop: CASSYSLAEYNEQFF. In nucleotides, the CDR3 is TGTGCCAGCAGTTACAGCCTAGCGGAATACAATGAGCAGTTCTTC. This chain joins TRBV6-5 and TRBJ2-1; TRBD2 agrees at 7 bases. The CDR3 contains 15 residues. The V gene end was trimmed by 2 bases and the J gene end by 4 bases; junction bases not matched to a gene: 5. Germline V gene sequence: CDR1 MNHEY, CDR2 SVGAGI.